This paragraph covers one T cell receptor beta chain sequence. The data belong to a study of regulatory T cells in long-lasting Graves disease. Arm-PCR with iRepertoire HTBI primers amplified the CDR3 regions for these TCR beta libraries. TCRdb reanalysed the multiplex PCR reads using MiXCR and keeps one entry per CDR3 protein. The sample holds around 450,000 distinct CDR3 sequences; around a fifth are singletons and the top ten take less than 9%. As to time point: persistent/refractory GD, antithyroid drugs over 5 years with positive TRAb. RNA isolated from PBMCs was used to make the TCR library. Germline assignment: CDR1 MDHEN and CDR2 SYDVKM. This CDR3 comprises 16 residues. Trimming took 6 bases from V and 6 from J; bases not matched to a gene: 8.

Sequences were derived from peripheral blood mononuclear cells (PBMCs), sampled when the disease was refractory, from a patient treated with antithyroid drugs. V usage is TRBV28 and J usage is TRBJ2-2, with 12 nucleotides matching TRBD2. The sequence came from a female donor with Graves disease. Written as DNA, the CDR3 is TGTGCCAGCAGCCAAAGACTAGCGGGAGATTCCGGGGAGCTGTTTTTT. Its translation is CASSQRLAGDSGELFF.